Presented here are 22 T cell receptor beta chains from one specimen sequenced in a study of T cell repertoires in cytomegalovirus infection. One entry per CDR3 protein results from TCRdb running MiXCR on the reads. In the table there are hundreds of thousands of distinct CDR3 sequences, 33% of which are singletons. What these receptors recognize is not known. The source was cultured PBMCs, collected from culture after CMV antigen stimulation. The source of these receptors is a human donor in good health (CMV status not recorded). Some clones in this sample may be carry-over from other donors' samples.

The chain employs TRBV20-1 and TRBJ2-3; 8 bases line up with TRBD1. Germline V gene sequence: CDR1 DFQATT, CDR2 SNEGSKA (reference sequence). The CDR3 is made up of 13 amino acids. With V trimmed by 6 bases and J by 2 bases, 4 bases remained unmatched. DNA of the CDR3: TGCAGTGCCCCGGGACAGGCCACAGATACGCAGTATTTT. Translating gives CSAPGQATDTQYF.

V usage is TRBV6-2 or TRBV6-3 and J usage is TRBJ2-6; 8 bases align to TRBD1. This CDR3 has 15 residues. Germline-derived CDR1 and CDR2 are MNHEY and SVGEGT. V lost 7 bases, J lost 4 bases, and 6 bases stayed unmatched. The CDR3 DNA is TGTGCCAGCACTGGACAGGGTCTGGGGGCCAACGTCCTGACTTTC. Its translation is CASTGQGLGANVLTF.

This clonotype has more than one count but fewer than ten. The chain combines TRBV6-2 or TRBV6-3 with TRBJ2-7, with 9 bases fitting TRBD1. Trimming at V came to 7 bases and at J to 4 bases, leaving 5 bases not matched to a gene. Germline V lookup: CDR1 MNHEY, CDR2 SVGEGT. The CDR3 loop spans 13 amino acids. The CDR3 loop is CASTRQGVYEQYF. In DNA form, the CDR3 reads TGTGCCAGCACGCGACAGGGGGTTTACGAGCAGTACTTC.

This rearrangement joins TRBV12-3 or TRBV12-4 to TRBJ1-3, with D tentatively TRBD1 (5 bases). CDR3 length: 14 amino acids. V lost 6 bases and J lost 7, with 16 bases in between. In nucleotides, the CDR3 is TGTGCCAGCAGCCTCATTGGGGGAATTAACACCATATATTTT. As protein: CASSLIGGINTIYF.

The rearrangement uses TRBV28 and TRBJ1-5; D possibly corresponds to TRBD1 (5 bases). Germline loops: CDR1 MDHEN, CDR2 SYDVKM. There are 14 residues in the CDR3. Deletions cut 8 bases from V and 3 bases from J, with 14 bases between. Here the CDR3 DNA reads TGTGCCAGCGAGACCCCAGGGTACAATCAGCCCCAGCATTTT. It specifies CASETPGYNQPQHF.

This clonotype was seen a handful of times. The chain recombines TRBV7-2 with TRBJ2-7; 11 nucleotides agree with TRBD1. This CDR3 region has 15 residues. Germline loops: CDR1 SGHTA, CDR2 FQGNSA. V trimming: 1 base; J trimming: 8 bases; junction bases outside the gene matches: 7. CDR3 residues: CASSLEDRGPVKQYF. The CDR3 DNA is TGTGCCAGCAGCTTAGAGGACAGGGGGCCCGTCAAGCAGTACTTC.

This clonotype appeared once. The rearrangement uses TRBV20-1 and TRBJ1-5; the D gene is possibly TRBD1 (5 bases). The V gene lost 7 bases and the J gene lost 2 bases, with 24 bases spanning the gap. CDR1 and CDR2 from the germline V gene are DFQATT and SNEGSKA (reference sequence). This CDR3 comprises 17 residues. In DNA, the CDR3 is TGCAGTGTTCAGAGGGATTCCGGGGGAGTAGGCAATCAGCCCCAGCATTTT. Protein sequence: CSVQRDSGGVGNQPQHF.

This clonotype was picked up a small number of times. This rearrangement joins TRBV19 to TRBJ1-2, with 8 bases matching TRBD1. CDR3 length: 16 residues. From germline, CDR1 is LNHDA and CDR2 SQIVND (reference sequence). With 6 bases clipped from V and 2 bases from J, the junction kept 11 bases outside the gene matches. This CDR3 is CASSLRRDRPNYGYTF. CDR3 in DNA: TGTGCCAGTAGCTTGAGGAGGGACAGGCCCAACTATGGCTACACCTTC.

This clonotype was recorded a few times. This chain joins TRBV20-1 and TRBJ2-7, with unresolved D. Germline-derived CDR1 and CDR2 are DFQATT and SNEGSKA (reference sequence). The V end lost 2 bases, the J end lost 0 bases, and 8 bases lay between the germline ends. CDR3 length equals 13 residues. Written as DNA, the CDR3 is TGCAGTGCTAGATCGGCCTCCTCCTACGAGCAGTACTTC. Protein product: CSARSASSYEQYF.

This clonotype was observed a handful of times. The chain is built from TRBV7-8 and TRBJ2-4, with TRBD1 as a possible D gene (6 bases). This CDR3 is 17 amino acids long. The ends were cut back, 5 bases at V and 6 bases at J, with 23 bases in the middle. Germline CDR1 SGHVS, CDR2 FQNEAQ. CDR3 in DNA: TGTGCCAGCAGCAGTAGGCGGATAGGACAGTTACTAAACATTCAGTACTTC. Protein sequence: CASSSRRIGQLLNIQYF.

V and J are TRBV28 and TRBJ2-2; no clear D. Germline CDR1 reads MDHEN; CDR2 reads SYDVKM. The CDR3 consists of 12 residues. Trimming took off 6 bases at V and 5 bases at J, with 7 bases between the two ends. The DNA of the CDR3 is TGTGCCAGCAGGGTATCAACCGGGGAGCTGTTTTTT. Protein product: CASRVSTGELFF.

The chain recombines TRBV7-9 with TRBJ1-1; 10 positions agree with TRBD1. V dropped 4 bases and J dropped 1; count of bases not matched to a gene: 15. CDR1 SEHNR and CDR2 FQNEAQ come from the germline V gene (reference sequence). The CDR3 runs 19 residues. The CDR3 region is CASSSLARQGANGNTEAFF. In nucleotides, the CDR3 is TGTGCCAGCAGCTCGTTGGCCCGACAGGGGGCAAATGGGAACACTGAAGCTTTCTTT.

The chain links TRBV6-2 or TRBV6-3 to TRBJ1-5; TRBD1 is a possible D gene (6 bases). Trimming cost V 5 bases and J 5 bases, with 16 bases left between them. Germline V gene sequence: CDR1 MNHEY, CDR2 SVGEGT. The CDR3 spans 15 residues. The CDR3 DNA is TGTGCCAGCAGTACCCCGACCGACAGGTATCAGCCCCAGCATTTT. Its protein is CASSTPTDRYQPQHF.

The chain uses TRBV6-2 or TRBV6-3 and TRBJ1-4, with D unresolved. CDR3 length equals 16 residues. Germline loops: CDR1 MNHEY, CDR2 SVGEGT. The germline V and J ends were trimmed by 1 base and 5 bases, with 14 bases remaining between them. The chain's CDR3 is CASSYYETNPNEKLFF. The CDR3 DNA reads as TGTGCCAGCAGTTACTACGAGACCAACCCAAATGAAAAACTGTTTTTT.

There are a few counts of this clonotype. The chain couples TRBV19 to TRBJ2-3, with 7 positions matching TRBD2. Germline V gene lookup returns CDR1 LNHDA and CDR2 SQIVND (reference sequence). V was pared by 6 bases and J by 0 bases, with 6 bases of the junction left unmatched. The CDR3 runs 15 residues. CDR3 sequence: CASSPSGASTDTQYF. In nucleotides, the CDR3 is TGTGCCAGTAGCCCCAGCGGGGCAAGCACAGATACGCAGTATTTT. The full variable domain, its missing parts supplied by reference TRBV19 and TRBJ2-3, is DGGITQSPKYLFRKEGQNVTLSCEQNLNHDAMYWYRQDPGQGLRLIYYSQIVNDFQKGDIAEGYSVSREKKESFPLTVTSAQKNPTAFYLCASSPSGASTDTQYFGPGTRLTVL.

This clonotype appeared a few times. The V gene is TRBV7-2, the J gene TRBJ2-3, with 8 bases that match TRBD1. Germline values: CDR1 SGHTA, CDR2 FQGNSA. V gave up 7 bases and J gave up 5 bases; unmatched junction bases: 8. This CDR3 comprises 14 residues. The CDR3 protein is CASTGQGNLDTQYF. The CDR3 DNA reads TGTGCCAGCACCGGACAGGGTAATTTAGATACGCAGTATTTT.

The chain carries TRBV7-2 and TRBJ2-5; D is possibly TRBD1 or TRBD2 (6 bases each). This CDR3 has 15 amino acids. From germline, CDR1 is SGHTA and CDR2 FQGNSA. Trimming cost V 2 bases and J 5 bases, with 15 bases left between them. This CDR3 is CASSLRRGLGETQYF. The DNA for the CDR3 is TGTGCCAGCAGCTTAAGGAGGGGGTTGGGGGAGACCCAGTACTTC.

CDR3 nucleotide sequence: TGTGCCAGCAGTCAAACTAGCGGGACAGGAAATCAGCCCCAGCATTTT. Amino acids: CASSQTSGTGNQPQHF. This rearrangement joins TRBV6-2 or TRBV6-3 to TRBJ1-5, with 8 positions matching TRBD1. Looked up from germline, CDR1 is MNHEY and CDR2 is SVGEGT. Germline trimming cut 5 bases from V and 4 bases from J; bases unmatched to any gene: 10. The CDR3 is made up of 16 amino acids.

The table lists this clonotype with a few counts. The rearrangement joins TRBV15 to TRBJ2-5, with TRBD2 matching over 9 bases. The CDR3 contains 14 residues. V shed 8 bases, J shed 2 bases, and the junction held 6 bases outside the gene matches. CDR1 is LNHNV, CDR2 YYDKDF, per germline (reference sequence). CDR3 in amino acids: CATRRGGGQETQYF. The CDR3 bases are TGTGCCACCCGGCGGGGGGGCGGGCAAGAGACCCAGTACTTC.

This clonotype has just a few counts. The CDR3 coding sequence is TGTGCCAGCAGTTCAACCGGGACAGGGATTTATACTGAAGCTTTCTTT. Its protein product is CASSSTGTGIYTEAFF. The chain combines TRBV5-6 with TRBJ1-1, with 9 bases fitting TRBD1. Germline CDR1 SGHDT, CDR2 YYEEEE. The V segment lost 5 bases and the J segment 5 bases; nucleotides outside the gene matches: 13. The CDR3 extends over 16 amino acids.

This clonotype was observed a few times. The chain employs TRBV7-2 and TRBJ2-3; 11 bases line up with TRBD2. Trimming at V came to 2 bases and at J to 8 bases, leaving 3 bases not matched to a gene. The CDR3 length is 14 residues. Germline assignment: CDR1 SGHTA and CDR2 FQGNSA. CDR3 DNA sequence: TGTGCCAGCAGCTTAAGTCTAGCGGGAGGTACGCAGTATTTT. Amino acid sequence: CASSLSLAGGTQYF.

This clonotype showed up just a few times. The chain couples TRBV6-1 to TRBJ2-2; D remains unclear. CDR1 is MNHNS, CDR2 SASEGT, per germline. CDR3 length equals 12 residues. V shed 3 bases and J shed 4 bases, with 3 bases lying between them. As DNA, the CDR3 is TGTGCCAGCAGTGACGGCACCGGGGAGCTGTTTTTT. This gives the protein CASSDGTGELFF.